Following are 13 T cell receptor beta chains from one sample sequenced in a study of cytomegalovirus exposure and HLA in healthy donors (dated by TCRdb to 2015 to 2018). To prepare the library, the immunoSEQ multiplex PCR assay was applied. In TCRdb, the immuneACCESS table is reduced to in-frame sequences with V and J assigned. These tables do not hold every clone; where another copy was compared, an unresolved V gene accounts for under half, and the others remain unexplained. The sample table lists some 80,000 clones, about 95% of them with a count of one. The ten largest account for about 1.6% of the sample. The sample was PBMCs. The receptors originated from a man between 18 and 29 years old in good health and CMV-seropositive.

This clone was picked up one time. The chain joins TRBV9 to TRBJ2-5; D is unresolved. Germline lookup yields CDR1 SGDLS and CDR2 YYNGEE. The CDR3 runs to 14 residues. V gave up 3 bases and J gave up 1 base, with 10 bases separating them. The CDR3 DNA is TGTGCCAGCAGCGGCCGCGGAATCCAAGAGACCCAGTACTTC. Translation: CASSGRGIQETQYF.

The CDR3 spells CASSLQGFSYGYTF. In DNA form, the CDR3 reads TGTGCCAGCAGCCTACAGGGATTTAGCTATGGCTACACCTTC. The chain joins TRBV27 to TRBJ1-2, with D maybe TRBD1 (6 bases). Germline CDR1 is MNHEY and CDR2 is SMNVEV (reference sequence). The CDR3 is made up of 14 amino acids. V was pared by 6 bases and J by 4 bases, with 15 bases between.

The chain employs TRBV15 and TRBJ2-3; possibly TRBD2 for D (6 bases). V gave up 0 bases and J gave up 8 bases, with 24 bases separating them. CDR1 and CDR2 (germline): LNHNV, YYDKDF (reference sequence). The CDR3 is made up of 18 amino acids. The CDR3 sequence is CATSRDVGGRLNPGTQYF. The CDR3 region has the DNA TGTGCCACCAGCAGAGACGTGGGGGGACGCCTTAATCCTGGTACGCAGTATTTT.

The chain is built from TRBV9 and TRBJ1-4; no firm D call. Looked up from germline, CDR1 is SGDLS and CDR2 is YYNGEE. The CDR3 sequence is 14 residues long. Trimming pared 2 bases from V and 7 bases from J, leaving 12 bases between. This CDR3 reads CASSVDQASEKLFF. In DNA form, the CDR3 reads TGTGCCAGCAGCGTTGACCAGGCAAGTGAAAAACTGTTTTTT.

This chain uses TRBV7-3 with TRBJ2-3; weak D call: TRBD2 (6 bases). Germline V gives CDR1 SGHTA, CDR2 FQGTGA. This CDR3 comprises 14 residues. V gave up 5 bases and J gave up 5 bases, with 14 bases separating them. For the CDR3, the DNA is TGTGCCAGCAGCATTGGGACTTTGGGAGATACGCAGTATTTT. Residues: CASSIGTLGDTQYF.

The chain combines TRBV18 with TRBJ1-5; D call uncertain. CDR3 length: 16 amino acids. Germline V gene lookup returns CDR1 KGHSH and CDR2 LQKENI. Between the trimmed V and J ends, which lost 2 bases and 4 bases, there was a span of 15 bases. The CDR3 loop reads CASSPRPGVRNQPQHF. DNA for the CDR3: TGTGCCAGCTCACCAAGGCCGGGAGTGCGAAATCAGCCCCAGCATTTT.

The chain carries TRBV5-1 and TRBJ2-7, with 7 positions matching TRBD2. Germline trimming cut 3 bases from V and 0 bases from J; bases unmatched to any gene: 6. Germline-derived CDR1 and CDR2 are SGHRS and YFSETQ. This CDR3 has 15 amino acids. The CDR3 region is CASSSRPSGSYEQYF. The CDR3 nucleotides are TGCGCCAGCAGCTCCCGACCTAGCGGCTCCTACGAGCAGTACTTC.

The chain joins TRBV11-2 to TRBJ1-1; D is ambiguous. The ends were cut back, 6 bases at V and 4 bases at J, with 15 bases in the middle. In germline, CDR1 is SGHAT, CDR2 FQNNGV. The CDR3 contains 14 residues. The CDR3 bases are TGTGCCAGCAGTTTGCGCGGGCAAGGCACTGAAGCTTTCTTT. This codes for CASSLRGQGTEAFF. Drawing the rest from reference TRBV11-2 and TRBJ1-1, the complete variable domain is EAGVAQSPRYKIIEKRQSVAFWCNPISGHATLYWYQQILGQGPKLLIQFQNNGVVDDSQLPKDRFSAERLKGVDSTLKIQPAKLEDSAVYLCASSLRGQGTEAFFGQGTRLTVV.

The rearrangement links TRBV2 to TRBJ2-7; a weak D match, TRBD1 (6 bases). Trimming removed 7 bases from V and 2 bases from J, with 9 bases in between. Per the germline V gene, CDR1 is SNHLY and CDR2 is FYNNEI. The length of the CDR3 is 12 residues. CDR3 region: CASTDSTYEQYF. In nucleotides, the CDR3 is TGTGCCAGCACGGACAGTACCTACGAGCAGTACTTC.

The rearrangement uses TRBV29-1 and TRBJ2-1; no firm D call. Germline CDR1 is SQVTM and CDR2 is ANQGSEA. The CDR3 is 16 amino acids. V dropped 0 bases and J dropped 0 bases, with 12 bases sitting between them. Here the CDR3 reads CSVEDPARSSYNEQFF. CDR3 coding DNA: TGCAGCGTTGAAGATCCAGCGCGGAGCTCCTACAATGAGCAGTTCTTC.

The genes are TRBV5-4 and TRBJ2-5, with a tentative D call TRBD2 (5 bases). CDR3 length: 13 residues. In germline, CDR1 is SGHNT, CDR2 YYREEE (reference sequence). The V and J ends lost 2 bases and 4 bases respectively, with 9 bases between them. CDR3 bases: TGTGCCAGCAGCTTCGGAGGAGGAGAGACCCAGTACTTC. Amino acid sequence: CASSFGGGETQYF.

The genes are TRBV5-4 and TRBJ2-1; 9 nucleotides agree with TRBD2. The CDR3 loop spans 15 amino acids. Germline CDR1 and CDR2: SGHNT and YYREEE (reference sequence). The J segment lost 2 bases and the V segment lost 4 bases, leaving 4 bases of the junction unmatched. This CDR3 is CASSLGLATYNEQFF. The CDR3 DNA sequence: TGTGCCAGCAGCCTAGGACTAGCGACCTACAATGAGCAGTTCTTC.

The rearrangement joins TRBV28 to TRBJ2-1; 11 bases are a match to TRBD2. CDR1 is MDHEN, CDR2 SYDVKM, per germline. V was clipped by 6 bases and J by 4 bases; unmatched bases: 5. The CDR3 totals 15 residues. CDR3 sequence reads: CASRGGLAAYNEQFF. The CDR3 nucleotides are TGTGCCAGCAGGGGGGGACTAGCGGCTTACAATGAGCAGTTCTTC.